The rows below give T cell receptor beta chains drawn from one sample of a study of technical replicates of blood from four donors. The data were produced by immunoSEQ multiplex PCR, yet TCRdb's version contains in-frame clones alone and is incomplete. This table holds about 70,000 clones, around 88% found once. Sequencing was carried out using PBMCs. The source is a human donor in good health. Some clones in this sample may be carry-over from other donors' samples. Each CDR3 is given with its conserved first and last residue. The order of the fields is CDR3 length, V gene, J gene, D gene, clone size, CDR3 DNA, CDR3 protein. D genes are given only for firm matches. Not every row has a clone size; where given, it reads once, few, many or a size class.

17	TRBV4-1	TRBJ2-7	TRBD2	NA	TGCGCCAGCAGCCAAGATTTGGGCCGGCTAGCGGGGGGCCAACAGTACTTC	CASSQDLGRLAGGQQYF
16	TRBV19	TRBJ1-5	NA	NA	TGTGCCAGTAGTAGCCAACTCGACTGGAGCAATCAGCCCCAGCATTTT	CASSSQLDWSNQPQHF
13	TRBV5-6	TRBJ1-2	NA	NA	TGTGCCAGCAGCGTACAGGGAGCCTATGGCTACACCTTC	CASSVQGAYGYTF
16	TRBV5-1	TRBJ2-3	TRBD2	NA	TGCGCCAGCAGCTTGGGGGCTAGCGGACGCACAGATACGCAGTATTTT	CASSLGASGRTDTQYF
15	TRBV5-1	TRBJ2-1	TRBD1	NA	TGCGCCAGCAGCTTGTTTCCAGGGGGCACTTATGAGCAGTTCTTC	CASSLFPGGTYEQFF
15	TRBV9	TRBJ1-1	NA	NA	TGTGCCAGCAGCTCCCAACCCCAGGGGAACACTGAAGCTTTCTTT	CASSSQPQGNTEAFF
16	TRBV9	TRBJ2-1	TRBD2	NA	TGTGCCAGCAGCGTCCGAGCGGGGGGGCCAACAAATGAGCAGTTCTTC	CASSVRAGGPTNEQFF
18	TRBV13	TRBJ2-3	TRBD2	NA	TGTGCCAGCAGCTTAAGAAGCGGGAGGGCCGGTAGTAGAGATACGCAGTATTTT	CASSLRSGRAGSRDTQYF
13	TRBV5-6	TRBJ2-1	NA	NA	TGTGCCAGCAGCCAAATAACAGGGTTTGAGCAGTTCTTC	CASSQITGFEQFF
14	TRBV7-7	TRBJ2-1	NA	NA	TGTGCCAGCAGCTTAGCACTCCGGTCAAATGAGCAGTTCTTC	CASSLALRSNEQFF
11	TRBV30	TRBJ2-7	TRBD2	NA	TGTGCCTGGAGTGCGGGGGGGGAGCAGTACTTC	CAWSAGGEQYF
14	TRBV11-2	TRBJ2-7	TRBD2	NA	TGTGCCAGCAGGGGACTAGCGGGGGGGTACGAGCAGTACTTC	CASRGLAGGYEQYF
13	TRBV19	TRBJ1-2	NA	NA	TGTGCCAGTAGTATGGTAGGGGGCTATGGCTACACCTTC	CASSMVGGYGYTF
12	TRBV6-1	TRBJ1-2	NA	NA	TGTGCCAGCAAAATATTAACTTATGGCTACACCTTC	CASKILTYGYTF
13	TRBV10-3	TRBJ1-5	NA	NA	TGTGCCACCACAGGGTACAGCAATCAGCCCCAGCATTTT	CATTGYSNQPQHF
17	TRBV5-1	TRBJ2-7	TRBD2	NA	TGCGCCAGCAGCTTGGCCGGGTTTGGACTAGTCCCCTACGAGCAGTACTTC	CASSLAGFGLVPYEQYF
17	TRBV19	TRBJ2-5	NA	NA	TGTGCCAGTAGTATAGGTTTCCAGTCCAACCTTGATGAGACCCAGTACTTC	CASSIGFQSNLDETQYF
15	TRBV5-1	TRBJ2-3	NA	NA	TGCGCCAGCAGCTTACCGGACTCTAGCACAGATACGCAGTATTTT	CASSLPDSSTDTQYF
14	TRBV6-6	TRBJ2-7	TRBD2	NA	TGTGCCAGCAGTTACGGTAGCGGGAGCTACGAGCAGTACTTC	CASSYGSGSYEQYF
14	TRBV19	TRBJ1-5	NA	NA	TGTGCCAGTAGTATCAATGCGGGTAATCAGCCCCAGCATTTT	CASSINAGNQPQHF
15	TRBV2	TRBJ2-3	TRBD2	NA	TGTGCCAGCAGTGTGCCGGGAGGGCCCTCAGATACGCAGTATTTT	CASSVPGGPSDTQYF
14	TRBV27	TRBJ2-2	NA	NA	TGTGCCAGCAGTTTTTTAGGGGGACCCGGGGAGCTGTTTTTT	CASSFLGGPGELFF
16	TRBV5-1	TRBJ1-1	TRBD1	NA	TGCGCCAGCAGCGAACAGGGGGCCAAAACGAACACTGAAGCTTTCTTT	CASSEQGAKTNTEAFF
13	TRBV7-2	TRBJ2-7	NA	few	TGTGCCAGCAGTACACAGAGGGGGTACGAGCAGTACTTC	CASSTQRGYEQYF
16	TRBV9	TRBJ2-7	TRBD2	NA	TGTGCCAGCAGCCCGCGGACTAGCGGGCCGTCCTACGAGCAGTACTTC	CASSPRTSGPSYEQYF
13	TRBV6-5	TRBJ1-2	NA	once	TGTGCCAGCCGGACAGACCTGAACTATGGCTACACCTTC	CASRTDLNYGYTF
14	TRBV2	TRBJ2-1	TRBD2	NA	TGTGCCAGCAGTGAAGGGAGGGCTAGCGGGAGCCAGTTCTTC	CASSEGRASGSQFF
16	TRBV15	TRBJ2-1	NA	few	TGTGCCACCAGCAGAGTTGGACTAGAGGGGGGAAATGAGCAGTTCTTC	CATSRVGLEGGNEQFF
11	TRBV20-1	TRBJ2-1	NA	NA	TGCAGTGCTAGACCCAGCGGGGAGCAGTTCTTC	CSARPSGEQFF
14	TRBV7-8	TRBJ1-2	NA	NA	TGTGCCAGCAGCTTATCACAGGGTCCCTATGGCTACACCTTC	CASSLSQGPYGYTF
14	TRBV5-1	TRBJ2-7	NA	NA	TGCGCCAGCAGCTTGGGACTAGTATCCTACGAGCAGTACTTC	CASSLGLVSYEQYF
15	TRBV18	TRBJ2-7	TRBD2	NA	TGTGCCAGCTCACCTCGGACTAGCGGGAGAAACGAGCAGTACTTC	CASSPRTSGRNEQYF
14	TRBV6-6	TRBJ1-1	NA	NA	TGTGCCAGCAGTTATGGCGACAAGTCCACTGAAGCTTTCTTT	CASSYGDKSTEAFF
15	TRBV2	TRBJ1-6	NA	NA	TGTGCCAGCAGTGCACAGGTACCTTCTGGATCACCCCTCCACTTT	CASSAQVPSGSPLHF
17	TRBV4-2	TRBJ2-5	TRBD2	NA	TGTGCCAGCAGCCAAGCCCCAGCGGGAGGGTCCTCAGAGACCCAGTACTTC	CASSQAPAGGSSETQYF
13	TRBV7-3	TRBJ1-2	TRBD1	NA	TGTGCCAGCAGCCCAACAGGGGGCAATGGCTACACCTTC	CASSPTGGNGYTF
13	TRBV6-1	TRBJ1-1	NA	NA	TGTGCCAGCAGTTCCGATACTTGGAGTGAAGCTTTCTTT	CASSSDTWSEAFF
17	TRBV21-1	TRBJ1-5	NA	few	TGTGCCAGCAGCAAAAGGACAGGGAGGGTTAGCAATCAGCCCCAGCATTTT	CASSKRTGRVSNQPQHF
14	TRBV6-5	TRBJ1-5	NA	NA	TGTGCCAGCAGTCCAGGACAGCAAAATCAGCCCCAGCATTTT	CASSPGQQNQPQHF
17	TRBV5-1	TRBJ1-6	NA	NA	TGCGCCAGCAGCTTGGGGCAGGGGAGCTCCTATAATTCACCCCTCCACTTT	CASSLGQGSSYNSPLHF